This T cell receptor (beta chain) was captured in a study of T cells in Graves' hyperthyroidism and ophthalmopathy. At the level of the study: It was at initial diagnosis, before any treatment, that peripheral blood was collected.

Germline V lookup: CDR1 SEHNR, CDR2 FQNEAQ (reference sequence). V was clipped by 5 bases and J by 2 bases, with 22 bases between them. This CDR3 contains 19 residues. Template material for amplifying TCR beta CDR3 regions consisted of RNA transcripts. HTBI primers were used for first-round RT-PCR of the TCR CDR3. TCRdb reprocessed the multiplex PCR reads with MiXCR, giving one entry per CDR3 protein. This repertoire shows fewer than 400,000 distinct CDR3 sequences, roughly 17% found once; its top ten account for approximately 31%. Patients counted as stable if ophthalmopathy did not develop within 18 months. Patients showing uncontrolled infection, other autoimmune disease, pregnancy or lactation were ineligible. Fresh peripheral blood, approximately 10 ml, was the source of the PBMCs. This clonotype was detected a few times.

The chain is built from TRBV7-9 and TRBJ2-6, with D perhaps being TRBD1 or TRBD2 (5 bases each). The origin of this receptor is a man aged 25 to 40 with Graves' hyperthyroidism. Input material: blood. The CDR3 loop is CASSRDRGAYPTGANVLTF. In DNA, the CDR3 is TGTGCCAGCAGCCGTGATCGAGGGGCTTACCCCACTGGGGCCAACGTCCTGACTTTC.